What follows describes a single TCR beta chain. The method was immunoSEQ multiplex PCR; TCRdb's version includes in-frame clones alone and lacks a portion of them. The sample carries about 2 million clones, roughly 95% recorded once. The V gene's germline CDR1 is SEHNR and CDR2 FQNEAQ (reference sequence). The CDR3 consists of 16 residues. V shed 5 bases and J 5 bases; nucleotides not matched to a gene: 13. This specimen belongs to a study of shared clonotypes between healthy human individuals. Naive CD8 cells comprised CD45RO-negative, CCR7-positively selected cells, excluding terminally differentiated effector memory CD45RA+ cells.

This receptor was taken from a man aged 18 to 29 in good health. V and J are TRBV7-9 and TRBJ2-3; 7 bases are a match to TRBD2. The specimen was naive CD8+ T cells sorted from blood. CDR3 nucleotide sequence: TGTGCCAGCAGCGCCCGACTAGCCGGGCTTTTAGATACGCAGTATTTT. This translates into CASSARLAGLLDTQYF. The full variable domain, with the rest looked up from reference TRBV7-9 and TRBJ2-3, is DTGVSQNPRHKITKRGQNVTFRCDPISEHNRLYWYRQTLGQGPEFLTYFQNEAQLEKSRLLSDRFSAERPKGSFSTLEIQRTEQGDSAMYLCASSARLAGLLDTQYFGPGTRLTVL.